This TCR beta chain was sequenced for a study of control samples from healthy donors and cancer patients. From germline, CDR1 is MNHEY and CDR2 SVGEGT. V dropped 5 bases and J dropped 7 bases, with 9 bases sitting between them. This CDR3 contains 12 residues. Sequenced by immunoSEQ multiplex PCR; TCRdb stores in-frame clones only, minus some. The sample includes 230,000 or so clones, just under 95% of them seen just once. This clone showed up just a few times. The chain employs TRBV6-2 or TRBV6-3 and TRBJ1-5; D is uncertain. The receptor was derived from a man aged 50-60 years in good health. Sequenced sample: blood. Written as DNA, the CDR3 is TGTGCCAGCAGTGGGCTCGGGCAGCCCCAGCATTTT. Amino acids: CASSGLGQPQHF.